One and the same sample provided the 8 T cell receptor beta chains below, sequenced in a study of blood T cells in healthy people across ages. A J-beta primer mix and a sample-barcoded 5' primer were used in a second PCR of about 7 to 12 cycles. MiXCR, applied by TCRdb to the 5' RACE reads, yields one record per CDR3 protein. This sample yields about 1.7 million distinct CDR3 sequences, of which about 28% are seen a single time; about 8% belongs to the top ten. The sequenced sample consisted of blood. The receptors derive from a woman aged 25-40 years in good health.

The V call is TRBV12-5, the J call TRBJ1-1; D ambiguous. With 5 bases removed from V and 4 bases from J, the gap between germline ends came to 8 bases. This CDR3 is built from 12 residues. Germline loops: CDR1 LGHNT, CDR2 FRNRAP. The CDR3 sequence is CASGHWLTEAFF. In nucleotides, the CDR3 is TGTGCTAGTGGTCATTGGCTCACTGAAGCTTTCTTT.

This clonotype was counted only a few times. V and J are TRBV29-1 and TRBJ2-4, with D hard to call. The CDR3 runs to 11 residues. CDR1 and CDR2 (germline): SQVTM, ANQGSEA. The V end was cut by 4 bases, the J end by 13 bases, with 14 bases between. For the CDR3, the DNA is TGCAGCGTTGTAGCTTCCTACGGGCAGTACTTC. Protein sequence: CSVVASYGQYF.

V usage is TRBV7-6 and J usage is TRBJ2-7; weak D call: TRBD1 (5 bases). Trimming pared 1 base from V and 9 bases from J, leaving 16 bases between. The CDR3 extends over 14 amino acids. The germline CDR1 and CDR2 sequences are SGHVS and FNYEAQ. In DNA form, the CDR3 reads TGTGCCAGCAGCTTAGGATTCAGGGAATGGGGGCAGTACTTC. It translates to CASSLGFREWGQYF.

This clonotype showed up many times. The chain employs TRBV12-5 and TRBJ2-1, with a weak D call TRBD2 (6 bases). Germline CDR1 and CDR2: LGHNT and FRNRAP. The CDR3 sequence is 17 residues long. Trimming left V 2 bases short and J 0 bases short, with 14 bases between. CDR3 sequence: CASGLTSGLFSYNEQFF. CDR3 nucleotide sequence: TGTGCTAGTGGTTTGACCAGCGGGCTCTTCTCCTACAATGAGCAGTTCTTC.

The sample holds a few counts of this clonotype. The V and J genes are TRBV19 and TRBJ2-5; D tentatively fits TRBD1 or TRBD2 (7 bases each). The CDR3 is 12 amino acids. V shed 11 bases and J shed 5 bases, with 15 bases lying between them. Germline V gene sequence: CDR1 LNHDA, CDR2 SQIVND (reference sequence). The CDR3: CAAGGALETQYF. In DNA form, the CDR3 reads TGTGCCGCAGGGGGGGCCTTGGAGACCCAGTACTTC.

V usage is TRBV5-1 and J usage is TRBJ1-5; D gene uncertain. The germline V and J ends were trimmed by 0 bases and 4 bases, with 8 bases remaining between them. The CDR3 loop spans 14 amino acids. Germline-derived CDR1 and CDR2 are SGHRS and YFSETQ. CDR3 amino acids: CASSLVSGNQPQHF. The DNA for the CDR3 is TGCGCCAGCAGCTTGGTGTCCGGAAATCAGCCCCAGCATTTT.

Concerning this clonotype: Sequence at one end of the junction differs from germline and may be a read error. The rearrangement links TRBV5-6 to TRBJ1-2; D gene ambiguous. Germline V gives CDR1 SGHDT, CDR2 YYEEEE. CDR3 length equals 13 residues. The CDR3 DNA follows: TGTGCCAGCAGTGTGGGTACAGCTAATGGCAACACCTTC. It specifies CASSVGTANGNTF.

A word on this clonotype: This CDR3 is missing its conserved last phenylalanine or tryptophan, likely due to a read error. This sequence joins TRBV5-1 and TRBJ1-3, with a tentative D call TRBD1 (5 bases). The CDR3 consists of 14 residues. CDR1 and CDR2 from the germline V gene are SGHRS and YFSETQ. Trimming removed 2 bases from V and 4 bases from J, with 10 bases in between. CDR3 DNA sequence: TGCGCCAGCAGCTTCAGGGTTGGAGGAAACACCATATATGTT. Translated, it gives CASSFRVGGNTIYV.